The 15 T cell receptor beta chains in this list originate from one sample, sequenced in a study of T cell responses to AZD1222 COVID-19 vaccine. Libraries were prepared by immunoSEQ multiplex PCR; TCRdb keeps only in-frame clonotypes and omits some of them. The sample carries 130,000 or so clones, around 90% recorded once. The input for sequencing was peripheral blood, taken on day 0 of AZD1222 vaccination. Every receptor here comes from an adult in good health.

The genes are TRBV7-2 and TRBJ1-2; possibly TRBD1 for D (6 bases). V lost 1 base, J lost 4 bases, and 10 bases lay in between. This CDR3 has 14 amino acids. CDR1 SGHTA and CDR2 FQGNSA come from the germline V gene. The CDR3 nucleotides read TGTGCCAGCAGCTTAGGACAGGTATCCTATGGCTACACCTTC. Protein sequence: CASSLGQVSYGYTF.

This clone was counted a single time. The chain carries TRBV7-2 and TRBJ1-2; 10 bases fit TRBD1. The germline V gene has CDR1 SGHTA and CDR2 FQGNSA. Germline trimming cut 5 bases from V and 5 bases from J; bases unmatched to any gene: 8. The CDR3 is 15 amino acids. The chain's CDR3 is CASSPTDRGWYGYTF. The CDR3 DNA is TGTGCCAGCAGCCCAACGGACAGGGGGTGGTATGGCTACACCTTC.

This chain links TRBV7-9 with TRBJ2-2, with 10 bases aligning to TRBD2. The V gene's germline CDR1 is SEHNR and CDR2 FQNEAQ (reference sequence). V dropped 1 base and J dropped 6; count of bases not matched to a gene: 5. The CDR3 spans 16 residues. This CDR3 is CASSLDGTSASGELFF. The DNA for the CDR3 is TGTGCCAGCAGCTTAGATGGGACTAGCGCCTCCGGGGAGCTGTTTTTT. Combining the CDR3 with reference TRBV7-9 and TRBJ2-2 gives the whole variable domain DTGVSQNPRHKITKRGQNVTFRCDPISEHNRLYWYRQTLGQGPEFLTYFQNEAQLEKSRLLSDRFSAERPKGSFSTLEIQRTEQGDSAMYLCASSLDGTSASGELFFGEGSRLTVL.

The chain carries TRBV28 and TRBJ2-7, with TRBD1 matching over 7 bases. Germline V gives CDR1 MDHEN, CDR2 SYDVKM. Losses at the gene ends were 6 bases for V and 2 bases for J; bases not matched to a gene: 10. The CDR3 is 15 residues long. The CDR3 reads CASSQDRDSAYEQYF. CDR3 nucleotide sequence: TGTGCCAGCAGCCAAGACAGGGACAGTGCCTACGAGCAGTACTTC.

The chain links TRBV4-1 to TRBJ2-1; 9 positions agree with TRBD2. Trimming removed 4 bases from V and 5 bases from J; junction bases left unmatched: 6. Looked up from germline, CDR1 is MGHRA and CDR2 is YSYEKL. The CDR3 runs 15 residues. The chain's CDR3 is CASSPGLARDNEQFF. The CDR3 nucleotides are TGCGCCAGCAGCCCCGGACTAGCGCGTGACAATGAGCAGTTCTTC.

CDR3 residues: CASTRSGDSRNSPLHF. CDR3 sequence (DNA): TGTGCCAGCACCAGGTCGGGCGACAGTAGAAATTCACCCCTCCACTTT. V is TRBV3-1 (or the pseudogene TRBV3-2) and J is TRBJ1-6, with D perhaps TRBD1 (5 bases). The CDR3 spans 16 residues. V gave up 7 bases and J gave up 7 bases, with 20 bases separating them. Germline assignment: CDR1 LGHDT and CDR2 YNNKEL (reference sequence).

This sequence joins TRBV6-2 or TRBV6-3 and TRBJ2-3; 10 nucleotides align to TRBD2. Looked up from germline, CDR1 is MNHEY and CDR2 is SVGEGT. The V and J ends lost 2 bases and 3 bases, in that order; junction bases with no gene match: 5. CDR3 length: 16 residues. DNA for the CDR3: TGTGCCAGCAGTTACGAGCGGGGGGGCGTAACAGATACGCAGTATTTT. Translating it yields CASSYERGGVTDTQYF.

The CDR3 region is CASTRKAFASTDTQYF. The DNA of the CDR3 is TGTGCCAGCACCCGCAAGGCCTTCGCTAGCACAGATACGCAGTATTTT. The V and J genes are TRBV27 and TRBJ2-3; no firm D call. CDR3 size: 16 residues. Trimming took 7 bases from V and 0 from J, leaving 17 bases between them. The germline V gene has CDR1 MNHEY and CDR2 SMNVEV (reference sequence).

This chain links TRBV15 with TRBJ2-1; D is possibly TRBD1 (5 bases). Germline-derived CDR1 and CDR2 are LNHNV and YYDKDF (reference sequence). The CDR3 is made up of 13 amino acids. Trimming took 3 bases from V and 12 from J, leaving 15 bases between them. The CDR3 loop is CATSRKDSPGQFF. The CDR3 DNA is TGTGCCACCAGCAGGAAAGACAGTCCCGGGCAGTTCTTC.

This clone was seen a single time. The genes are TRBV27 and TRBJ2-1; D gene ambiguous. This CDR3 spans 13 amino acids. In germline, CDR1 is MNHEY, CDR2 SMNVEV (reference sequence). Trimming took off 3 bases at V and 6 bases at J, with 9 bases between the two ends. The CDR3 DNA sequence: TGTGCCAGCAGTTTCGGGCCTCTCAATGAGCAGTTCTTC. As protein: CASSFGPLNEQFF.

V gene TRBV4-2 combines with J gene TRBJ1-4; TRBD1 aligns across 10 bases. Trimming took 0 bases from V and 6 from J; bases not matched to a gene: 1. The CDR3 spans 15 residues. In germline, CDR1 is LGHNA, CDR2 YNFKEQ. The CDR3 DNA is TGTGCCAGCAGCCAAGAGACAGGGGGCCATGAAAAACTGTTTTTT. Encoded protein: CASSQETGGHEKLFF.

CDR3 nucleotides: TGCGCCATGGGACAGGGGTGTGAAAAACTGTTTTTT. Translated, it gives CAMGQGCEKLFF. The rearrangement links TRBV5-1 to TRBJ1-4, with 10 bases matching TRBD1. Per germline, CDR1 SGHRS and CDR2 YFSETQ. With 9 bases clipped from V and 7 bases from J, the junction kept 3 bases outside the gene matches. This CDR3 spans 12 amino acids.

The chain joins TRBV19 to TRBJ2-1, with 12 bases that match TRBD2. V was pared by 9 bases and J by 5 bases, with 2 bases of the junction left unmatched. CDR1 and CDR2 from the germline V gene are LNHDA and SQIVND (reference sequence). The CDR3 extends over 13 amino acids. In nucleotides, the CDR3 is TGTGCCAGCGGACTAGCGGGGAACAATGAGCAGTTCTTC. Encoded protein: CASGLAGNNEQFF.

V is TRBV15 and J is TRBJ2-1; D may be TRBD2 (6 bases). The CDR3 spans 12 residues. With 9 bases removed from V and 5 bases from J, the gap between germline ends came to 11 bases. Germline V gene data show CDR1 as LNHNV and CDR2 as YYDKDF (reference sequence). In DNA form, the CDR3 reads TGTGCCACGAGGGACTCTCACAATGAGCAGTTCTTC. This encodes CATRDSHNEQFF.

The rearrangement joins TRBV5-6 to TRBJ1-6; D ambiguous. The CDR3 sequence is 12 residues long. The V end lost 1 base, the J end lost 14 bases, and 10 bases lay between the germline ends. Looked up from germline, CDR1 is SGHDT and CDR2 is YYEEEE. The CDR3 loop is CASSLSISSLHF. The CDR3 DNA is TGTGCCAGCAGCTTGTCGATTTCTTCCCTCCACTTT.